Each of the 2 T cell receptor beta chains below was sequenced from the same sample in a study of blood T cell repertoires in COVID-19. Assay used: immunoSEQ multiplex PCR; TCRdb lists only in-frame clones, some missing. The sample yields over 85,000 clones, 75% to 90% seen once. The sequenced sample consisted of peripheral blood. These receptors all stem from a human donor in a cohort sampled during active COVID-19.

The chain couples TRBV19 to TRBJ2-1; 9 bases align to TRBD1. The CDR3 is 16 amino acids. The V segment lost 4 bases and the J segment 9 bases; nucleotides outside the gene matches: 13. Germline loops: CDR1 LNHDA, CDR2 SQIVND (reference sequence). The CDR3 nucleotides read TGTGCCAGTAGTAGCGGGGCGGGACAGGGAGTGAGTGAGCAGTTCTTC. Protein sequence: CASSSGAGQGVSEQFF.

The CDR3 nucleotides read TGTGCCAGCAGCTTAGGGGACAGGGTTAATGAAAAACTGTTTTTT. Protein: CASSLGDRVNEKLFF. The chain combines TRBV11-3 with TRBJ1-4, with 9 positions matching TRBD1. With V trimmed by 1 base and J by 4 bases, 1 base remained unmatched. The CDR3 is 15 residues long. Germline CDR1 and CDR2: SGHNT and YENEEA.